The sequence of this TCR beta chain was determined in a study of blood T cell repertoires in COVID-19. Looking at the study overall: Both acute and convalescent COVID-19 samples were obtained from the United States, Italy and Spain. PBMCs, B-cell-depleted T cells, or T cells provided the cDNA or gDNA that made up the material.

TCRdb's copy holds only in-frame clones and misses some; the assay was immunoSEQ multiplex PCR. The sample yields tens of thousands of clones, about 80% seen once. V gave up 8 bases and J gave up 2 bases; unmatched junction bases: 3. The CDR3 is 14 residues long. Germline-derived CDR1 and CDR2 are SNHLY and FYNNEI. The receptor's source is a man in his fifties or sixties with acute or convalescent COVID-19. The genes are TRBV2 and TRBJ2-7; 13 nucleotides line up with TRBD2. Sequencing input: peripheral blood. CDR3: CASLTSGGAYEQYF. In DNA, the CDR3 is TGTGCCAGCCTAACTAGCGGGGGGGCCTACGAGCAGTACTTC.